This T cell receptor (beta chain) was retrieved from a study of cytomegalovirus exposure and HLA in healthy donors. The wider study: From donors who were HLA-typed, an early data release held 75 million to 85 million unique TCRs.

Study-level points and caveats: Reportedly, HLA-A and HLA-B alleles of most subjects were accurately predicted from TCR beta. The study put 150 to 200 TCR beta chains on its list as cytomegalovirus-associated.

Points on this clone: The target antigen is unknown.

Germline CDR1 reads SGHNT; CDR2 reads YYREEE (reference sequence). The CDR3 length is 13 residues. Trimming at V came to 3 bases and at J to 8 bases, leaving 4 bases not matched to a gene. The PCR employed 60 Vbeta primers together with 13 Jbeta primers. Sequenced by immunoSEQ multiplex PCR; TCRdb stores in-frame clones only, minus some. The table for this sample gives just over 150,000 clones. Input material: PBMCs. The chain links TRBV5-4 to TRBJ1-1, with 10 bases identical to TRBD1. The clonotype comes from a woman aged 60-75 years in good health and CMV-seronegative. CDR3 protein: CASSSPGQGEAFF. The DNA for the CDR3 is TGTGCCAGCAGCTCTCCGGGACAGGGGGAAGCTTTCTTT.